Below are 6 T cell receptor beta chains sequenced from a single sample in a study of a mutant IDH1 vaccine in newly diagnosed glioma (dated by TCRdb to the early 2020s). Antigens of these TCRs are unknown. Receptor amplification or capture employed the immunoSEQ multiplex PCR assay. The clones in this table, taken by TCRdb from immuneACCESS, are in-frame only. Not every clone is retained; where verified, under half of the shortfall comes from an unresolved V gene, and the cause of the rest is unknown. The sample profile shows roughly 50,000 clones; 79% of them were found once. The top ten clonotypes cover approximately 6.3% of the sample. This specimen's time point label, interpreted: week 35, safety follow-up. Each vaccine dose, consisting of 300 ug of a 20-mer mutant IDH1 peptide in Montanide, was administered subcutaneously with topical imiquimod. The source material was PBMCs, sampled from a glioma patient whose treatment included an IDH1 peptide vaccine. These receptors were taken from a man aged 35-49 years with glioma.

V gene TRBV6-6 combines with J gene TRBJ2-7; 9 positions match TRBD1. The CDR3 extends over 15 amino acids. Trimming at V came to 5 bases and at J to 6 bases, leaving 11 bases not matched to a gene. Germline-derived CDR1 and CDR2 are MNHNY and SVGAGI (reference sequence). CDR3 nucleotide sequence: TGTGCCAGCAGTACTTCCCGGGACAGGGTGCTCGAGCAGTACTTC. Translation gives CASSTSRDRVLEQYF.

The rearrangement uses TRBV29-1 and TRBJ1-1; D is ambiguous. The CDR3 runs to 13 residues. Trimming took 8 bases from V and 0 from J, leaving 13 bases between them. Germline loops: CDR1 SQVTM, CDR2 ANQGSEA. The CDR3 DNA is TGCAGCATCCAGAGAACCATGAACACTGAAGCTTTCTTT. It encodes CSIQRTMNTEAFF.

The rearrangement uses TRBV7-9 and TRBJ1-2, with D possibly being TRBD1 (5 bases). V lost 0 bases to trimming and J lost 5 bases, with 16 bases between them. CDR1 and CDR2 from the germline V gene are SEHNR and FQNEAQ (reference sequence). This CDR3 contains 16 residues. The CDR3 DNA is TGTGCCAGCAGCTTAGCTGACCAGGGAGGTGTGTATGGCTACACCTTC. It is translated as CASSLADQGGVYGYTF.

This chain links TRBV6-6 with TRBJ2-3; D not resolved. Germline V gene data show CDR1 as MNHNY and CDR2 as SVGAGI (reference sequence). V shed 5 bases and J shed 6 bases, with 9 bases lying between them. The CDR3 sequence is 12 residues long. Here the CDR3 reads CASSPFSDTQYF. The CDR3 coding sequence is TGTGCCAGCAGTCCCTTTTCCGATACGCAGTATTTT.

CDR3 bases: TGTGCCAGCAGCCCCACAGGACGGAGAGTCGGTGGCTACACCTTC. Its translation is CASSPTGRRVGGYTF. The chain links TRBV7-9 to TRBJ1-2; TRBD1 might be the D (5 bases). The V end was cut by 5 bases, the J end by 7 bases, with 20 bases between. The CDR3 runs to 15 residues. Germline loops: CDR1 SEHNR, CDR2 FQNEAQ (reference sequence).

The chain combines TRBV5-6 with TRBJ1-2; D is uncertain. The CDR3 runs to 16 residues. V lost 7 bases and J 5 bases, leaving 24 bases between the germline ends. CDR1 SGHDT and CDR2 YYEEEE come from the germline V gene. CDR3 bases: TGTGCCAGCCGCCTCGAGAGAATCATCTTACCTTATGGCTACACCTTC. Protein: CASRLERIILPYGYTF.